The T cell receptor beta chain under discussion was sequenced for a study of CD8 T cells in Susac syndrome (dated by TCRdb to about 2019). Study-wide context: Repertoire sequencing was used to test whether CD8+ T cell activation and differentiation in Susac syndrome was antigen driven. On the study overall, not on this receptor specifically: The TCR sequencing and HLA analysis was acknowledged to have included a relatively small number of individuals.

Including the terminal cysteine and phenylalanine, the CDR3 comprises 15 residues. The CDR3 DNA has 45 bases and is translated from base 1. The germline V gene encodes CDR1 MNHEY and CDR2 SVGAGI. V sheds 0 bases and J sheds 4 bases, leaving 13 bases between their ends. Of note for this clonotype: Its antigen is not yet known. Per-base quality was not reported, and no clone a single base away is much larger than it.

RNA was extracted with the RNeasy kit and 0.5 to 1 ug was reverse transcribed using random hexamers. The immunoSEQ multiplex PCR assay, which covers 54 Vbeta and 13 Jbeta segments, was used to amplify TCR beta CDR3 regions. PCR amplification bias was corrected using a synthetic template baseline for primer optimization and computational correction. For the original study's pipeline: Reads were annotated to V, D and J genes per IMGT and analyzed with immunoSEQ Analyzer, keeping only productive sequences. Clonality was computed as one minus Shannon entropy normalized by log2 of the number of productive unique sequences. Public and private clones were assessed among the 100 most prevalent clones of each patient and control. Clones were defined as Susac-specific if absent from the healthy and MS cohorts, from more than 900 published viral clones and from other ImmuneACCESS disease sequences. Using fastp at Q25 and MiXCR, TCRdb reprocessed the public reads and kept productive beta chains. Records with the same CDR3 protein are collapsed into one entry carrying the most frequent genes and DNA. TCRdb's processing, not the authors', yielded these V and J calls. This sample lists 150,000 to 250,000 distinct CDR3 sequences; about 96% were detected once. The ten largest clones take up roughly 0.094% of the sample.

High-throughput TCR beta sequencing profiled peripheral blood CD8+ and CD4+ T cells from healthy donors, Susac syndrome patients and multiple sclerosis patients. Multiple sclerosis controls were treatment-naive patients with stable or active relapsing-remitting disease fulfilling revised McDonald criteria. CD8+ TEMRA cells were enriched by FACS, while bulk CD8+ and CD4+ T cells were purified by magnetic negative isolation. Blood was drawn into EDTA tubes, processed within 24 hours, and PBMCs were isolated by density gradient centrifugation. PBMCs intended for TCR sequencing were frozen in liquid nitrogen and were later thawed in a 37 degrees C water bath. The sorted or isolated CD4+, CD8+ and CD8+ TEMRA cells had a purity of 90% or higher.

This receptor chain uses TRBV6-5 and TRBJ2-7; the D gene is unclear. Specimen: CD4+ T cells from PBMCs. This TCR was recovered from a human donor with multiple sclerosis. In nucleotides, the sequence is TGTGCCAGCAGTTACTCGATATCGGGCAGATACGAGCAGTACTTC. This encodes CASSYSISGRYEQYF.